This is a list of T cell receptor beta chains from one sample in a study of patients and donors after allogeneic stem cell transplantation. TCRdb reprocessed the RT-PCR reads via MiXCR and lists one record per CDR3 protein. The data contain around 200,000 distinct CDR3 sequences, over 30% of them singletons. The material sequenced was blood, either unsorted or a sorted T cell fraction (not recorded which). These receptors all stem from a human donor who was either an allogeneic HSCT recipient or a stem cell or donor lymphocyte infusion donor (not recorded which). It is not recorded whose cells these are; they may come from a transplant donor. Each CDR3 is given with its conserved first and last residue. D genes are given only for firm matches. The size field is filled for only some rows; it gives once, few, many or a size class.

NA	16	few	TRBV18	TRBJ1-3	CASSPSPAGSGNTIYF	TGTGCCAGCTCACCGAGCCCAGCGGGCTCTGGAAACACCATATATTTT
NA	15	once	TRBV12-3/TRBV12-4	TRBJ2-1	CASSQARQIYNEQFF	TGTGCCAGCAGTCAAGCCAGACAGATCTACAATGAGCAGTTCTTC
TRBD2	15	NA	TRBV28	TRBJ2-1	CASSFLAGGHNEQFF	TGTGCCAGCAGTTTCCTAGCGGGGGGGCATAATGAGCAGTTCTTC
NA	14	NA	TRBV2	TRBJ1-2	CASSETRALFGYTF	TGTGCCAGCAGTGAAACCCGGGCGTTGTTTGGCTACACCTTC
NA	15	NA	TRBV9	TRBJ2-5	CASSQYEGSPETQYF	TGTGCCAGCAGCCAATATGAGGGGTCCCCAGAGACCCAGTACTTC
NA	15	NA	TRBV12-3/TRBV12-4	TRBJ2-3	CASSLNGGRTDTQYF	TGTGCCAGCAGTTTAAATGGCGGACGCACAGATACGCAGTATTTT
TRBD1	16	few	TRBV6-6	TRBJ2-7	CASIARPLQGTYEQYF	TGTGCCAGCATTGCCCGTCCCTTACAGGGGACCTACGAGCAGTACTTC
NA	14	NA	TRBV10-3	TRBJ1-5	CAISEGDGNQPQHF	TGTGCCATCAGTGAGGGAGACGGCAATCAGCCCCAGCATTTT
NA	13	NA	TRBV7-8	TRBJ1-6	CASSLAYDSPLHF	TGTGCCAGCAGCTTAGCGTACGATTCACCCCTCCACTTT
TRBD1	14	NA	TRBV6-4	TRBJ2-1	CASTNGTEYNEQFF	TGTGCCAGCACCAATGGGACAGAGTACAATGAGCAGTTCTTC
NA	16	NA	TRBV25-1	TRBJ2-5	CASSDPTGPYQETQYF	TGTGCCAGCAGTGATCCCACAGGGCCGTACCAAGAGACCCAGTACTTC
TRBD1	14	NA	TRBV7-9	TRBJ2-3	CASSSGTGGDTQYF	TGTGCCAGCAGCTCGGGGACAGGGGGCGATACGCAGTATTTT
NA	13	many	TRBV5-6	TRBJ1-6	CASSLGHNSPLHF	TGTGCCAGCAGCTTGGGCCATAATTCACCCCTCCACTTT
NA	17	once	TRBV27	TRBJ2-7	CASSLLPSGLLIDEQYF	TGTGCCAGCAGTTTACTCCCCTCGGGACTGTTAATCGACGAGCAGTACTTC
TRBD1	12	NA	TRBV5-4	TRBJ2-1	CASGQGFNEQFF	TGTGCCAGCGGACAGGGTTTCAATGAGCAGTTCTTC
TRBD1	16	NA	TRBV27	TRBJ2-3	CASSFRTGGVTDTQYF	TGTGCCAGCAGTTTTAGGACAGGGGGTGTTACAGATACGCAGTATTTT
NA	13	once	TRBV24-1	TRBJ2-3	CATSDLAAITQYF	TGTGCCACCAGTGATTTGGCAGCTATAACGCAGTATTTT
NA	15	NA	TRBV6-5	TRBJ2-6	CASSLSYSGANVLTF	TGTGCCAGCAGCCTATCCTACTCTGGGGCCAACGTCCTGACTTTC
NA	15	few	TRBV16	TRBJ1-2	CASSQSGRFGYGYTF	TGTGCCAGCAGCCAATCCGGCAGGTTCGGCTATGGCTACACCTTC
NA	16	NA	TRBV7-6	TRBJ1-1	CASSPRQVGAATEAFF	TGTGCCAGCAGCCCCAGACAGGTTGGGGCCGCCACTGAAGCTTTCTTT
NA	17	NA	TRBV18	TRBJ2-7	CASSPQPNLGGRYEQYF	TGTGCCAGCTCACCGCAGCCCAACCTTGGAGGGAGGTACGAGCAGTACTTC
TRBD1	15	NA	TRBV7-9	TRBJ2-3	CASSFGTGGTDTQYF	TGTGCCAGCAGCTTCGGGACAGGGGGCACAGATACGCAGTATTTT
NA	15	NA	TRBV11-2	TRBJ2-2	CASSLGPWNTGELFF	TGTGCCAGCAGCTTAGGCCCTTGGAACACCGGGGAGCTGTTTTTT
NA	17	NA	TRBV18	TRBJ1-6	CASSPRRSSPDSSPLHF	TGTGCCAGCTCACCCCGACGGTCGTCCCCAGATTCTTCACCCCTCCACTTT
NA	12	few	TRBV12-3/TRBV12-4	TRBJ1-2	CASSYDHYGYTF	TGTGCCAGCAGTTACGATCACTATGGCTACACCTTC
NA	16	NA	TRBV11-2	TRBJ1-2	CASSPTTGLLAYGYTF	TGTGCCAGCAGCCCGACCACAGGGCTGCTGGCCTATGGCTACACCTTC
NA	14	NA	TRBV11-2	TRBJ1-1	CASSFPLVTRGAFF	TGTGCCAGCAGCTTTCCCCTAGTTACCCGGGGAGCTTTCTTT
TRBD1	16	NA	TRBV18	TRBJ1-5	CASSADRGYSNQPQHF	TGTGCCAGCTCAGCCGACAGGGGCTATAGCAATCAGCCCCAGCATTTT
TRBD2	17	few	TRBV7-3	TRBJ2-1	CASSSPPTSGDYNEQFF	TGTGCCAGCAGCTCCCCTCCTACTAGCGGAGACTACAATGAGCAGTTCTTC
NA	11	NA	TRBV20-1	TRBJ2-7	CSASGHYEQYF	TGCAGTGCTAGTGGACACTACGAGCAGTACTTC
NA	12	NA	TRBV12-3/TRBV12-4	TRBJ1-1	CASSPRQTEAFF	TGTGCCAGCAGTCCACGACAGACAGAAGCTTTCTTT
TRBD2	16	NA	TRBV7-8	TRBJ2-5	CASSQRTSGGQETQYF	TGTGCCAGCAGCCAGAGGACTAGCGGGGGCCAAGAGACCCAGTACTTC
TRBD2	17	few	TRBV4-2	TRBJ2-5	CASSLRTSGGHQETQYF	TGTGCCAGCAGCCTCCGGACTAGCGGGGGGCACCAAGAGACCCAGTACTTC